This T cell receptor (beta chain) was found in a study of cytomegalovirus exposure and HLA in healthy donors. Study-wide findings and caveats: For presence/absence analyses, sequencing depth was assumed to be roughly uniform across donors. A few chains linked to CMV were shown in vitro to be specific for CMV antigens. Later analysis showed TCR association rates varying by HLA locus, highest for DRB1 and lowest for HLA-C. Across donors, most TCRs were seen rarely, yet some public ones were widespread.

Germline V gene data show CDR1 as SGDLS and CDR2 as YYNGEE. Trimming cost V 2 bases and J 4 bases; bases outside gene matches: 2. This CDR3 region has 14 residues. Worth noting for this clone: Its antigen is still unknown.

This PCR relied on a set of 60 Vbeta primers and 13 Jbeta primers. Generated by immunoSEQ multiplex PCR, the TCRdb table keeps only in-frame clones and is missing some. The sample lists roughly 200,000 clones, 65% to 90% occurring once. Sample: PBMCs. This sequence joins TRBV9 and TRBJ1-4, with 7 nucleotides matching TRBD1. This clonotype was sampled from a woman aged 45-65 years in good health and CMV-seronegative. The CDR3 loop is CASSVRGLNEKLFF. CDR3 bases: TGTGCCAGCAGCGTTAGGGGGCTTAATGAAAAACTGTTTTTT. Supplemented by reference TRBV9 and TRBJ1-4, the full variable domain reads DSGVTQTPKHLITATGQRVTLRCSPRSGDLSVYWYQQSLDQGLQFLIQYYNGEERAKGNILERFSAQQFPDLHSELNLSSLELGDSALYFCASSVRGLNEKLFFGSGTQLSVL.